These 9 T cell receptor beta chains share one sample of origin, sequenced in a study of T cell clones after liver transplantation. Using immunoSEQ multiplex PCR, the repertoire was profiled, and TCRdb retains in-frame clones only, with some absent. In the table there are about 120,000 clones, about nine tenths of which are singletons. Source: CD4+ T cells from blood, taken 12 months after liver transplant. The receptors come from a human patient who received a liver transplant. Some T cells may have originated in the graft donor.

This clone is medium-sized. This chain uses TRBV5-1 with TRBJ1-5; no definite D call. The CDR3 consists of 13 residues. The germline CDR1 and CDR2 sequences are SGHRS and YFSETQ. V was pared by 5 bases and J by 1 base, with 7 bases between. CDR3 loop: CASSPYSNQPQHF. In DNA form, the CDR3 reads TGCGCCAGCAGTCCTTACAGCAATCAGCCCCAGCATTTT.

This rearrangement joins TRBV7-9 to TRBJ2-3, with D unclear. The germline gives CDR1 SEHNR, CDR2 FQNEAQ (reference sequence). V lost 2 bases, J lost 4 bases, and 4 bases lay in between. The CDR3 is 12 amino acids. As DNA, the CDR3 is TGTGCCAGCAGCTTACGGTCAGATACGCAGTATTTT. Translating gives CASSLRSDTQYF. The entire variable domain, with the rest obtained from reference TRBV7-9 and TRBJ2-3, is as follows: DTGVSQNPRHKITKRGQNVTFRCDPISEHNRLYWYRQTLGQGPEFLTYFQNEAQLEKSRLLSDRFSAERPKGSFSTLEIQRTEQGDSAMYLCASSLRSDTQYFGPGTRLTVL.

J is TRBJ2-7 and V is TRBV5-8, with 9 bases lining up with TRBD1. From germline, CDR1 is SGHTS and CDR2 YDEGEE. The length of the CDR3 is 15 residues. The V segment lost 4 bases and the J segment 5 bases; nucleotides outside the gene matches: 10. The CDR3 bases are TGTGCCAGCAGCAGACTGGGACAGGGAGGCGACGAGCAGTACTTC. Translating gives CASSRLGQGGDEQYF. The full variable domain, its missing parts supplied by reference TRBV5-8 and TRBJ2-7, is EAGVTQSPTHLIKTRGQQATLRCSPISGHTSVYWYQQALGLGLQFLLWYDEGEERNRGNFPPRFSGRQFPNYSSELNVNALELEDSALYLCASSRLGQGGDEQYFGPGTRLTVT.

This clone was observed a handful of times. This chain uses TRBV7-9 with TRBJ2-3; a possible D gene is TRBD2 (5 bases). V was clipped by 3 bases and J by 3 bases, with 13 bases between them. Per germline, CDR1 SEHNR and CDR2 FQNEAQ (reference sequence). The CDR3 has 15 residues. The CDR3 is CASSLEARRTDTQYF. CDR3 nucleotide sequence: TGTGCCAGCAGCTTGGAAGCCAGGAGGACAGATACGCAGTATTTT.

This sequence joins TRBV7-2 and TRBJ2-1; D gene ambiguous. Trimming removed 1 base from V and 8 bases from J, with 15 bases in between. Germline V CDR1 and CDR2: SGHTA, FQGNSA. The CDR3 totals 15 residues. CDR3 in amino acids: CASSLEGGRVYEQFF. As DNA, the CDR3 is TGTGCCAGCAGCTTAGAGGGCGGCCGGGTGTATGAGCAGTTCTTC. The entire variable domain, with the rest obtained from reference TRBV7-2 and TRBJ2-1, is as follows: GAGVSQSPSNKVTEKGKDVELRCDPISGHTALYWYRQSLGQGLEFLIYFQGNSAPDKSGLPSDRFSAERTGGSVSTLTIQRTQQEDSAVYLCASSLEGGRVYEQFFGPGTRLTVL.

The chain is built from TRBV5-5 and TRBJ2-1; TRBD2 is a possible D gene (5 bases). The CDR3 totals 14 residues. The germline gives CDR1 SGHKS, CDR2 YYEKEE (reference sequence). Trimming cost V 2 bases and J 13 bases, with 19 bases left between them. The CDR3 nucleotides are TGTGCCAGCAGCTTAGCGGTTCGGCTGCAAGTCCAGTTCTTC. It specifies CASSLAVRLQVQFF.

The chain uses TRBV6-6 and TRBJ1-3, with D hard to call. Germline V CDR1 and CDR2: MNHNY, SVGAGI (reference sequence). Trimming removed 6 bases from V and 0 bases from J, with 9 bases in between. The CDR3 is made up of 14 amino acids. This CDR3 reads CASSTGSSGNTIYF. CDR3 nucleotide sequence: TGTGCCAGCAGCACCGGTAGCTCTGGAAACACCATATATTTT.

In DNA, the CDR3 is TGTGCCACCAGCAGAGATGGGATTGGGGGGCGCGGGTACAATGAGCAGTTCTTC. Translated: CATSRDGIGGRGYNEQFF. The V call is TRBV15, the J call TRBJ2-1; D is perhaps TRBD1 or TRBD2 (6 bases each). V lost 0 bases and J lost 4, with 19 bases in between. Looked up from germline, CDR1 is LNHNV and CDR2 is YYDKDF (reference sequence). The length of the CDR3 is 18 residues. Using reference TRBV15 and TRBJ2-1 for the parts outside the CDR3, the full variable domain is DAMVIQNPRYQVTQFGKPVTLSCSQTLNHNVMYWYQQKSSQAPKLLFHYYDKDFNNEADTPDNFQSRRPNTSFCFLDIRSPGLGDTAMYLCATSRDGIGGRGYNEQFFGPGTRLTVL.

The CDR3, as DNA: TGTGCCAGCAGCTTACGGGGACTAGCGGGAGGTTCAGAAGAGCAGTACTTC. Amino acids: CASSLRGLAGGSEEQYF. The rearrangement uses TRBV11-2 and TRBJ2-7, with 15 bases lining up with TRBD2. V gave up 2 bases and J gave up 7 bases; unmatched junction bases: 9. The CDR3 covers 17 residues. Per the germline V gene, CDR1 is SGHAT and CDR2 is FQNNGV.